This record looks at one T cell receptor (beta chain) sequence and its context. Its antigen target is currently unknown. No per-base quality is available; no much larger clone lies one base away. Using the deep immunoSEQ assay, multiplex PCR amplified TCR CDR3 regions from genomic DNA. For each cell subset, the extracted genomic DNA was distributed evenly across all wells of several immunoSEQ 96-well plates, and each plate served as one replicate. For sorted subsets, around 200 ng genomic DNA, equal to tens of thousands of T cell genomes, was loaded into each replicate PCR. Purified libraries were quantified with a Qubit 3.0 fluorometer, sized on a Bioanalyzer 2100, and re-quantified with the KAPA Library Quantification kit. A separate single-read 150-cycle Illumina NextSeq 550 flow cell was used to sequence each immunoSEQ 96-well plate. Per the authors' processing: Because only junctional sequences without quality scores were contained in the immunoSEQ output, filtering matching that applied to full-length reads could not be performed. To assign V/J genes and CDR3, sequences were annotated against IMGT germline references using PyIR, a Python wrapper for IgBLAST v1.9. Reads with weak V/J assignments (E-value above 1e-6), missing CDR3, stop codons, out-of-frame junctions, or ambiguous translated residues were removed. A V3J clonotype was defined by an identical inferred V gene, J gene, and CDR3 amino acid sequence. To compute the percentage overlap between repertoires, the number of shared unique clonotypes was divided by the size of the smaller repertoire. RTK rarefaction, the Chao1 estimator, and Recon v2.1 estimates of unobserved clonotypes were used to assess repertoire richness. Generation probabilities for all TCRbeta clonotypes obtained by the gDNA method from several donors were computed using OLGA. TCRdb mirrors the immuneACCESS table, restricted to in-frame sequences. Some clones are absent from its copies; in checked studies, under half trace to an unresolved V gene, and the reason for the others is unknown. V and J calls and clone size are those listed in that table; D and trimming were worked out from the DNA. Here the sample has around 2,000,000 clones; about 92% occur a single time. 1.5% to 2% of the sample is in the top ten clones.

The data stem from a study of shared clonotypes between healthy human individuals (dated by TCRdb to about 2020). Study-wide context: The cohort included three men and a couple of women between 18 and 49 years of age. To estimate repertoire size and how much clonotype sharing occurs between individuals, the study deeply sequenced the blood TCR repertoires of five healthy adults. For each donor, CD4 naive and CD4 memory were each given three plates, CD8 naive was given two plates, and CD8 memory was given one plate. Different laboratories and diverse techniques were used to prepare libraries and sequence TCR repertoires, to increase sequencing depth and limit assay-specific biases. Per donor, leukapheresis produced somewhere between about 0.9 and 9 billion PBMCs.

CD8 naive samples consisted of CD45RO-negative cells that were positively selected for CCR7, yielding a CD45RA+CCR7+ population without TemRA cells. Healthy HIV-negative adults with no recently reported acute infections or vaccinations were included as donors. Only Caucasian adults living in Nashville, Tennessee, USA were represented among the donors. Blood was obtained by leukapheresis, after which PBMCs were separated by Ficoll-Histopaque density gradient centrifugation and cryopreserved in liquid nitrogen vapor phase. Purity and quantity of every magnetically sorted T cell population were checked by analytical flow cytometry. Genomic DNA was isolated from each sorted fraction and quantified by UV absorbance on a Nanodrop 2000c. The paper's findings and limits, for the study overall: Sampling was restricted to blood, and TCR repertoires in tissues likely differ from the TCR repertoires found in blood. Clonotypes shared by all four sorted-subset donors showed higher generation probabilities than non-shared clonotypes. The genetic and exposure-history diversity represented was limited by the small number of donors. Rarefaction of sorted-subset datasets indicated incomplete sequencing despite the large sequencing depth. Naive subsets generally had larger estimated clonotype richness than memory subsets did. When several donors were compared, the shared fraction of clonotypes was about 5.2% for naive CD4, about 4% for naive CD8, 2% to 2.5% for memory CD4, and 0.35% to 0.4% for memory CD8. Based on pairwise subsampling, the degree of clonotype sharing among donors was expected to be affected by sequencing depth.

V and J lose 6 bases and 5 bases, and a span of 13 bases separates them. Counted from cysteine to phenylalanine, this CDR3 has 14 amino acids. Of the read, only the CDR3 DNA is kept; its 42 bases are in frame from base 1. Based on the germline V gene (reference sequence), the CDR1 and CDR2 sequences are MNHNY and SVGAGI. The rearrangement combines TRBV6-6 with TRBJ2-2; the D gene is not confidently resolved. Sequenced input: naive CD8+ T cells from PBMCs. The cell subset or site label corresponds to: CD45RA+CCR7+. This clonotype originated in a man aged 18 to 30 in good health. Some clones in this sample may be carry-over from other donors' samples. The CDR3 is CASRDAIQTGELFF. The nucleotide sequence is TGTGCCAGCAGAGACGCGATCCAGACCGGGGAGCTGTTTTTT.